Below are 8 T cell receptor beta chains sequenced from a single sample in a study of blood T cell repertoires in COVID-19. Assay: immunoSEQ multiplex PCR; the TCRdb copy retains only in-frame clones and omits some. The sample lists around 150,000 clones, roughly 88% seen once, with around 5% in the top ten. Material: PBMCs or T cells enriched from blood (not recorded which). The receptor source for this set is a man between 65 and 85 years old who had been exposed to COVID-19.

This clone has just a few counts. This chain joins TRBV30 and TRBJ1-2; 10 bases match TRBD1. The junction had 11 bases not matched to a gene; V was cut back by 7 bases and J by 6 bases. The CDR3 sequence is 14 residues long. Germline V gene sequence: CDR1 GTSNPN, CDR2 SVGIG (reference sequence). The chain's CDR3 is CAFNRDRGDDGYTF. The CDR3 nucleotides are TGTGCCTTTAACCGGGACAGGGGAGACGATGGCTACACCTTC.

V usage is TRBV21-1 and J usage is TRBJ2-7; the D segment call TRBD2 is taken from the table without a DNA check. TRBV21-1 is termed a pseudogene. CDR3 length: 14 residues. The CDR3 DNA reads TGTGCCAGCAGCCCCTGCCCCTCTCGCGCCGAGCAGTACTTC. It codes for CASSPCPSRAEQYF.

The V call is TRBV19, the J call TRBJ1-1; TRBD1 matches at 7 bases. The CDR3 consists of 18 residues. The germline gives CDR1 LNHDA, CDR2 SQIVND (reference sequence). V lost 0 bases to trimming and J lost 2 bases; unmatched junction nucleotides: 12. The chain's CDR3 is CASSIELQTGTVNTEAFF. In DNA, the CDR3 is TGTGCCAGTAGTATAGAATTACAGACCGGGACAGTCAACACTGAAGCTTTCTTT.

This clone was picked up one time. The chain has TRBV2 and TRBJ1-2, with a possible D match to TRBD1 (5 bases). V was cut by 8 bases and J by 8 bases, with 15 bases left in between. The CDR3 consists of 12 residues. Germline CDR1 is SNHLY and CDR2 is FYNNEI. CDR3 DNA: TGTGCCAGCCGAACGCAGGGAGGAGGCTACACCTTC. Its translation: CASRTQGGGYTF.

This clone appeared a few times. Written as DNA, the CDR3 is TGTGCCAGTACGGGGTTAACAGAGGGTGGCTACACCTTC. This gives the protein CASTGLTEGGYTF. The chain uses TRBV19 and TRBJ1-2; D unresolved. V was trimmed by 7 bases and J by 7 bases, leaving 16 bases between them. CDR1 and CDR2 (germline): LNHDA, SQIVND (reference sequence). The CDR3 totals 13 residues.

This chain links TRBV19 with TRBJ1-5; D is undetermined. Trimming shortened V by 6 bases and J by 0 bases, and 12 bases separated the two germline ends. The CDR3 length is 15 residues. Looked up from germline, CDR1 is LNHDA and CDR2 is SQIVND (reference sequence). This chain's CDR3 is CASSPILNSNQPQHF. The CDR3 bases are TGTGCCAGTAGCCCTATTTTAAATAGCAATCAGCCCCAGCATTTT.

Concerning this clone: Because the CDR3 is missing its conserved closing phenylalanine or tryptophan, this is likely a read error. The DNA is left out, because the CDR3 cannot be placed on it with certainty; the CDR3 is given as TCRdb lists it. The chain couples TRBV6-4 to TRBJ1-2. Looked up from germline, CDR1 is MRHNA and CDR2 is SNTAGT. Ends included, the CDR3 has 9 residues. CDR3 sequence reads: CASTLGGLL.

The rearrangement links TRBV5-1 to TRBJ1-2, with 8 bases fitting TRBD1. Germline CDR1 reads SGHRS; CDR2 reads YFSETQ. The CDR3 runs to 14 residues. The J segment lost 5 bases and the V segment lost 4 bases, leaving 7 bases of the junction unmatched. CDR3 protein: CASSMDRVRYGYTF. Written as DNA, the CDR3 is TGCGCCAGCAGCATGGACAGGGTGAGGTATGGCTACACCTTC.